Listed below are T cell receptor beta chains from one sample, sequenced in a study of blood T cell repertoires in COVID-19. Libraries were prepared by immunoSEQ multiplex PCR; TCRdb keeps only in-frame clonotypes and omits some of them. This sample has about 300,000 clones, with more than 85% found just once. Sequencing used peripheral blood. Source of these receptors: a man between 65 and 85 years old with acute or convalescent COVID-19. CDR3s include the opening cysteine and the closing phenylalanine or tryptophan. D genes are given only for firm matches. Only part of the rows carry a size: once, few, many, or a class if the clone is expanded.

J gene	D gene	clone size	V gene	CDR3 protein	CDR3 DNA
TRBJ1-1	NA	NA	TRBV7-2	CASSAQIRSEAFF	TGTGCCAGCAGCGCTCAAATCAGGTCTGAAGCTTTCTTT
TRBJ2-7	TRBD1	NA	TRBV28	CASSPSGTVLHEQYF	TGTGCCAGCAGTCCGTCCGGGACAGTTCTACACGAGCAGTACTTC
TRBJ2-7	NA	NA	TRBV5-1	CASSLGLSGQLYEQYF	TGCGCCAGCAGCTTGGGACTCTCAGGGCAGCTCTACGAGCAGTACTTC
TRBJ2-5	TRBD2	NA	TRBV5-1	CASTEAGGTVTQYF	TGCGCCAGCACTGAAGCGGGGGGGACGGTGACCCAGTACTTC
TRBJ2-1	TRBD1	once	TRBV4-2	CASSQDRGQREQFF	TGTGCCAGCAGTCAGGACAGGGGGCAACGTGAGCAGTTCTTC
TRBJ2-5	TRBD1	once	TRBV9	CASSARSTGSETQYF	TGTGCCAGCAGCGCTAGATCGACAGGGTCGGAGACCCAGTACTTC
TRBJ2-7	TRBD1	once	TRBV9	CASSVGGQGAEQYF	TGTGCCAGCAGCGTAGGGGGACAGGGGGCCGAGCAGTACTTC
TRBJ1-3	NA	once	TRBV20-1	CSASLGASGNTIYF	TGCAGTGCTAGTTTGGGGGCGTCTGGAAACACCATATATTTT
TRBJ1-5	NA	NA	TRBV6-2/TRBV6-3	CASSQQALGNQPQHF	TGTGCCAGCAGCCAACAGGCTCTTGGCAATCAGCCCCAGCATTTT
TRBJ1-2	NA	NA	TRBV5-1	CASSFGAGGTYGYTF	TGCGCCAGCAGCTTCGGGGCCGGGGGTACCTATGGCTACACCTTC
TRBJ1-3	NA	NA	TRBV9	CASSVGAQNTIYF	TGTGCCAGCAGCGTAGGGGCCCAAAACACCATATATTTT
TRBJ2-5	NA	once	TRBV7-9	CASSYRGGPQETQYF	TGTGCCAGCAGCTACAGGGGGGGGCCCCAAGAGACCCAGTACTTC
TRBJ2-7	TRBD2	NA	TRBV18	CASSTGLAGFQQYF	TGTGCCAGCTCAACCGGACTAGCGGGGTTCCAGCAGTACTTC
TRBJ2-1	NA	few	TRBV11-2	CASSPGQNYNEQFF	TGTGCCAGCAGCCCGGGACAAAACTACAATGAGCAGTTCTTC
TRBJ2-5	NA	NA	TRBV18	CASWGVEETQYF	TGTGCCAGCTGGGGGGTAGAAGAGACCCAGTACTTC
TRBJ2-3	TRBD2	NA	TRBV4-3	CASSQGRLAGDSDTQYF	TGCGCCAGCAGCCAAGGCCGACTAGCGGGGGATTCAGATACGCAGTATTTT
TRBJ2-2	TRBD1	once	TRBV9	CASSVTGGTTGELFF	TGTGCCAGCAGCGTGACAGGGGGTACCACCGGGGAGCTGTTTTTT
TRBJ2-1	TRBD2	NA	TRBV7-2	CASSQLAGGNEQFF	TGTGCCAGCAGTCAACTAGCGGGGGGAAATGAGCAGTTCTTC
TRBJ2-5	TRBD1	few	TRBV5-4	CASSTRDRQALETQYF	TGTGCCAGCAGCACCCGGGACAGACAGGCCTTAGAGACCCAGTACTTC
TRBJ1-6	TRBD1	NA	TRBV7-6	CASSLAADRATSPLHF	TGTGCCAGCAGCTTAGCGGCGGACAGGGCGACTTCACCCCTCCACTTT
TRBJ2-1	TRBD2	NA	TRBV5-1	CASSQQRTSGSTNEQFF	TGCGCCAGCAGCCAACAGAGGACTAGCGGGAGTACCAATGAGCAGTTCTTC
TRBJ2-2	NA	NA	TRBV6-5	CASSYSPLNTGELFF	TGTGCCAGCAGTTACTCGCCACTCAACACCGGGGAGCTGTTTTTT
TRBJ2-1	TRBD1	NA	TRBV7-6	CASSADMGQGYYNEQFF	TGTGCCAGCAGCGCTGATATGGGACAGGGGTACTACAATGAGCAGTTCTTC
TRBJ1-1	TRBD1	once	TRBV7-2	CASSLLQGVTEAFF	TGTGCCAGCAGCTTACTACAGGGGGTCACTGAAGCTTTCTTT
TRBJ1-6	TRBD1	NA	TRBV5-6	CASSLRTGGYNSPLHF	TGTGCCAGCAGCTTGAGGACAGGGGGCTATAATTCACCCCTCCACTTT
TRBJ1-2	NA	few	TRBV15	CATSRDLGAGGYTF	TGTGCCACCAGCAGAGATCTTGGGGCCGGCGGCTACACCTTC
TRBJ2-7	NA	NA	TRBV28	CASGRPGSYEQYF	TGTGCCAGCGGGAGGCCTGGCTCCTACGAGCAGTACTTC
TRBJ2-3	NA	NA	TRBV7-8	CASSRLTRFSIDTQYF	TGTGCCAGCAGCCGCCTTACTAGATTCTCTATAGATACGCAGTATTTT
TRBJ1-6	TRBD1	NA	TRBV11-2	CASSSTGTTAPLHF	TGTGCCAGCAGCTCGACAGGGACCACGGCACCCCTCCACTTT
TRBJ2-7	NA	NA	TRBV19	CASSKTGLDYEQYF	TGTGCCAGTAGTAAGACCGGACTCGACTACGAGCAGTACTTC